This note documents a single T cell receptor (beta chain) sequence. Trimming took off 0 bases at V and 9 bases at J, with 11 bases between the two ends. Germline V CDR1 and CDR2: MGHRA, YSYEKL. The CDR3 is 13 amino acids. The record originates from a study of blood T cell repertoires in COVID-19. Study information: The samples span acute and convalescent COVID-19 from the United States, Italy and Spain. PBMCs, B-cell-depleted T cells, or T cells provided the cDNA or gDNA that made up the material.

Original processing methods: Researchers report that nucleated cell counts were estimated from reference gene primer amplification. Clones were read by immunoSEQ multiplex PCR, and TCRdb kept only the in-frame ones, dropping some. The DNA gave D and trimming, while V, J and clone size come from that table. The sample has roughly 52,000 clones, approximately 82% seen once; the top ten hold roughly 4.8%. The material sequenced was peripheral blood. The origin of this receptor is a human donor in a cohort sampled during active COVID-19. The chain links TRBV4-1 to TRBJ1-1, with D possibly matching TRBD1 (5 bases). This CDR3 is CASSQDQGNQAFF. CDR3 DNA sequence: TGCGCCAGCAGCCAAGATCAGGGAAATCAAGCTTTCTTT.